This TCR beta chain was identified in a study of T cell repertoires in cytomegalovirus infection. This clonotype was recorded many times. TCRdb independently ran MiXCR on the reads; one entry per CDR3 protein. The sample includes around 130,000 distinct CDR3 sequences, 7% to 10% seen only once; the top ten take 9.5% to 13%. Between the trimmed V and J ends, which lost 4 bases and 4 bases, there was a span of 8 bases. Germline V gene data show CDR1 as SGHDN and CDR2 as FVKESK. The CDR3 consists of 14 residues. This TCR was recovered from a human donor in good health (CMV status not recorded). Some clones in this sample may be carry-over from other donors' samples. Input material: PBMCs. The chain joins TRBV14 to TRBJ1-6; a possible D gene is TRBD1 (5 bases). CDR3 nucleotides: TGTGCCAGCAGCCCCCAGGGTTATAATTCACCCCTCCACTTT. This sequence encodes CASSPQGYNSPLHF. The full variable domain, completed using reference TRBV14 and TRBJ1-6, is EAGVTQFPSHSVIEKGQTVTLRCDPISGHDNLYWYRRVMGKEIKFLLHFVKESKQDESGMPNNRFLAERTGGTYSTLKVQPAELEDSGVYFCASSPQGYNSPLHFGNGTRLTVT.